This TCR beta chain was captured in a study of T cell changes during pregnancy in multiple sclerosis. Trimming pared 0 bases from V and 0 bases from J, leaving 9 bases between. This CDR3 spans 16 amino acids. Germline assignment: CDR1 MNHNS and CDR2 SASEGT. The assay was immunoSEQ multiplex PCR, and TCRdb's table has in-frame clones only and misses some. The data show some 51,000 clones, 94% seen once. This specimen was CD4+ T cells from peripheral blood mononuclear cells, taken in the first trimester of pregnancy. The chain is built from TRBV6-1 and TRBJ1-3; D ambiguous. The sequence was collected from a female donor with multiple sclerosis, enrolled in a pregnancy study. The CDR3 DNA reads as TGTGCCAGCAGTGAAGCGCTTTTAGACTCTGGAAACACCATATATTTT. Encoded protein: CASSEALLDSGNTIYF.